Listed here are 19 T cell receptor beta chains from one sample, sequenced in a study of OX40 agonist ivuxolimab in advanced cancers. Libraries came from the immunoSEQ multiplex PCR assay. TCRdb obtained this table from immuneACCESS and retained in-frame rearrangements with V and J assigned. These tables miss some clones; where compared with another copy, unresolved V genes account for less than half of the shortfall, and the remainder is unexplained. The sample contains roughly 30,000 clones, 85% to 95% of them found a single time. 26% of the sample goes to the ten largest clones. The sample in question was CD4+ or CD8+ T cells sorted from blood, obtained in a trial of the OX40 agonist ivuxolimab. Receptors originate from an adult with an advanced solid tumor such as melanoma, head and neck, liver or kidney cancer.

V is TRBV27 and J is TRBJ2-2, with 9 bases identical to TRBD2. Per germline, CDR1 MNHEY and CDR2 SMNVEV (reference sequence). The CDR3 totals 15 residues. Trimming took 3 bases from V and 3 from J; bases not matched to a gene: 2. The CDR3 DNA reads TGTGCCAGCAGTTTGACTAGCGGATACACCGGGGAGCTGTTTTTT. Amino acids: CASSLTSGYTGELFF.

This chain joins TRBV15 and TRBJ2-3; D uncertain. The CDR3 is 15 amino acids. From germline, CDR1 is LNHNV and CDR2 YYDKDF (reference sequence). V gave up 3 bases and J gave up 0 bases, with 10 bases separating them. The CDR3 is CATSRTSRSTDTQYF. The CDR3 coding sequence is TGTGCCACCAGCAGGACTTCCCGGAGCACAGATACGCAGTATTTT. Full variable domain (missing parts from reference TRBV15 and TRBJ2-3): DAMVIQNPRYQVTQFGKPVTLSCSQTLNHNVMYWYQQKSSQAPKLLFHYYDKDFNNEADTPDNFQSRRPNTSFCFLDIRSPGLGDTAMYLCATSRTSRSTDTQYFGPGTRLTVL.

The chain employs TRBV7-9 and TRBJ2-7; tentatively, D is TRBD2 (6 bases). Trimming took off 3 bases at V and 3 bases at J, with 9 bases between the two ends. The CDR3 is 13 residues long. Germline V gene sequence: CDR1 SEHNR, CDR2 FQNEAQ (reference sequence). The CDR3 sequence: CASSLRGGYEQYF. DNA of the CDR3: TGTGCCAGCAGCTTGCGGGGAGGCTACGAGCAGTACTTC.

The rearrangement links TRBV29-1 to TRBJ2-3; D ambiguous. The CDR3 has 15 amino acids. Looked up from germline, CDR1 is SQVTM and CDR2 is ANQGSEA. V lost 3 bases to trimming and J lost 1 base, with 14 bases between them. CDR3 loop: CSVDPRAHRTDTQYF. DNA for the CDR3: TGCAGCGTTGACCCCCGTGCCCACCGCACAGATACGCAGTATTTT.

CDR3 nucleotide sequence: TGTGCCAGCTCACCACTCGGTGGGGCTTATTACGAGCAGTACTTC. It translates to CASSPLGGAYYEQYF. The gene calls are TRBV18 and TRBJ2-7, with D possibly being TRBD1 (5 bases). CDR1 is KGHSH and CDR2 is LQKENI in the germline V gene. CDR3 length: 15 residues. The germline V and J ends were trimmed by 1 base and 4 bases, with 14 bases remaining between them. Drawing the rest from reference TRBV18 and TRBJ2-7, the complete variable domain is NAGVMQNPRHLVRRRGQEARLRCSPMKGHSHVYWYRQLPEEGLKFMVYLQKENIIDESGMPKERFSAEFPKEGPSILRIQQVVRGDSAAYFCASSPLGGAYYEQYFGPGTRLTVT.

The V and J genes are TRBV29-1 and TRBJ2-5; D uncertain. V was trimmed by 2 bases and J by 0 bases, leaving 7 bases between them. The CDR3 spans 13 residues. CDR1 SQVTM and CDR2 ANQGSEA come from the germline V gene. CDR3 amino acids: CSVELGNQETQYF. The CDR3 DNA sequence: TGCAGCGTTGAATTGGGTAACCAAGAGACCCAGTACTTC.

The rearrangement uses TRBV5-1 and TRBJ2-7; 12 nucleotides align to TRBD1. The V segment lost 2 bases and the J segment 5 bases; nucleotides outside the gene matches: 8. CDR3 size: 16 residues. From germline, CDR1 is SGHRS and CDR2 YFSETQ. DNA for the CDR3: TGCGCCAGCAGCTTCGGGACAGGGGGCGTTATCGACGAGCAGTACTTC. Translation gives CASSFGTGGVIDEQYF.

Written as DNA, the CDR3 is TGTGCCAGCAGCCAAGAGTCGCGGGAACCTTACTCTGGAAACACCATATATTTT. Its protein is CASSQESREPYSGNTIYF. The J gene is TRBJ1-3, the V gene TRBV14; the D is unclear. CDR1 is SGHDN, CDR2 FVKESK, per germline. This CDR3 region has 18 residues. V gave up 0 bases and J gave up 0 bases, with 15 bases separating them.

The CDR3 DNA reads as TGTGCCAGCAGCGTAGCTGGTGGGACAACAACCCTCTACGAGCAGTACTTC. Translating gives CASSVAGGTTTLYEQYF. The gene calls are TRBV9 and TRBJ2-5, with D perhaps matching TRBD1 (6 bases). Near its end, the DNA agrees better with TRBJ2-7, so the J call may be wrong. There are 17 residues in the CDR3. Germline assignment: CDR1 SGDLS and CDR2 YYNGEE.

The gene calls are TRBV15 and TRBJ2-7; 8 nucleotides line up with TRBD1. The CDR3 is 18 residues long. The V gene's germline CDR1 is LNHNV and CDR2 YYDKDF (reference sequence). With V trimmed by 0 bases and J by 2 bases, 12 bases remained unmatched. The CDR3: CATSRDTLPGQGTYEQYF. The CDR3 DNA is TGTGCCACCAGCAGAGACACCCTACCAGGACAGGGCACCTACGAGCAGTACTTC.

The count of this clone is one. The V and J genes are TRBV11-2 and TRBJ2-1, with D possibly matching TRBD2 (5 bases). The CDR3 is 13 amino acids. Trimming pared 5 bases from V and 10 bases from J, leaving 15 bases between. Germline V CDR1 and CDR2: SGHAT, FQNNGV. DNA for the CDR3: TGTGCCAGCAGCCCCCCCGGGATCCTAGAGCAGTTCTTC. It specifies CASSPPGILEQFF.

The V and J genes are TRBV19 and TRBJ2-1; the D gene is possibly TRBD1 (6 bases). Germline V gene sequence: CDR1 LNHDA, CDR2 SQIVND (reference sequence). This CDR3 comprises 15 residues. Trimming took 3 bases from V and 3 from J, leaving 12 bases between them. DNA for the CDR3: TGTGCCAGTAGTATGTTACGGGACAACTACAATGAGCAGTTCTTC. Translated: CASSMLRDNYNEQFF.

The chain recombines TRBV2 with TRBJ2-7; D assignment may be TRBD1 or TRBD2 (6 bases each). V lost 2 bases and J lost 5, with 13 bases in between. The germline CDR1 and CDR2 sequences are SNHLY and FYNNEI. The CDR3 contains 14 residues. The CDR3 DNA is TGTGCCAGCAGTGAAAGGCAGGGGAGGAACGAGCAGTACTTC. Its protein is CASSERQGRNEQYF.

V usage is TRBV2 and J usage is TRBJ2-1, with 12 bases identical to TRBD1. V was clipped by 10 bases and J by 9 bases; unmatched bases: 13. Germline-derived CDR1 and CDR2 are SNHLY and FYNNEI. This CDR3 has 15 residues. For the CDR3, the DNA is TGTGCCACTGCCTCTCCGGGACAGGGGGCTGGTGAGCAGTTCTTC. Protein sequence: CATASPGQGAGEQFF.

This chain joins TRBV27 and TRBJ2-2; D unresolved. Germline CDR1 and CDR2: MNHEY and SMNVEV (reference sequence). This CDR3 comprises 12 residues. V was shortened by 0 bases and J by 11 bases, with 7 bases between the two germline ends. Here the CDR3 reads CASSLSADELFF. The CDR3 DNA sequence: TGTGCCAGCAGTTTATCGGCAGACGAGCTGTTTTTT.

The chain joins TRBV6-1 to TRBJ2-7; possibly TRBD1 or TRBD2 for D (7 bases each). The CDR3 totals 11 residues. CDR1 MNHNS and CDR2 SASEGT come from the germline V gene. The CDR3: CAAGQTYEQYF. Here the CDR3 DNA reads TGTGCAGCGGGACAGACCTACGAGCAGTACTTC.

The rearrangement links TRBV21-1 to TRBJ2-3; TRBD2, the D gene given by the table, was not confirmed from the DNA. TRBV21-1 represents a pseudogene. The CDR3 loop spans 16 amino acids. The CDR3 coding sequence is TGTGCCAGCAGCAAAGGGGTAGGAGGGCCCAAAGATACGCAGTATTTT. Translated, it gives CASSKGVGGPKDTQYF.

This chain connects TRBV7-9 to TRBJ2-1; weak D call: TRBD2 (6 bases). Looked up from germline, CDR1 is SEHNR and CDR2 is FQNEAQ (reference sequence). CDR3 length equals 13 residues. The CDR3 DNA follows: TGTGCTAGCGGAGAATTCTCCTACAATGAGCAGTTCTTC. Translation gives CASGEFSYNEQFF.

This chain links TRBV7-6 with TRBJ1-1; possible D gene TRBD1, 6 bases. This CDR3 has 15 amino acids. Germline V gene lookup returns CDR1 SGHVS and CDR2 FNYEAQ. Between the trimmed V and J ends, which lost 0 bases and 0 bases, there was a span of 8 bases. The CDR3 region has the DNA TGTGCCAGCAGCTTAGCGGGGGACATGAACACTGAAGCTTTCTTT. It translates to CASSLAGDMNTEAFF. The full variable domain, completed using reference TRBV7-6 and TRBJ1-1, is GAGVSQSPRYKVTKRGQDVALRCDPISGHVSLYWYRQALGQGPEFLTYFNYEAQQDKSGLPNDRFSAERPEGSISTLTIQRTEQRDSAMYRCASSLAGDMNTEAFFGQGTRLTVV.